Listed below are T cell receptor beta chains from one sample, sequenced in a study of T cell clonotyping in hematopoietic cell transplantation. Sequencing used immunoSEQ multiplex PCR; TCRdb keeps in-frame clones, though not all of them. This table holds approximately 2,000 clones, roughly 93% found once. Sequencing used peripheral blood mononuclear cells, obtained 30 days after allogeneic stem cell transplant. These receptors all come from a female patient aged 45-60 years who had an allogeneic stem cell transplant from a related donor, so the T cells may come from the graft donor. Some clones in this sample may be carry-over from other donors' samples. CDR3s include the opening cysteine and the closing phenylalanine or tryptophan. D genes are given only for firm matches. The size entry is marked missing in some rows and otherwise reads once, few, many or a size class.

TGCGCCAGCAGCTTTATAGCGGATACGCAGTATTTT	CASSFIADTQYF	TRBV4-1	-	TRBJ2-3	-
TGTGCCAGCAGCTTAGCGATCAGGGGGGTTACTGAAGCTTTCTTT	CASSLAIRGVTEAFF	TRBV7-8	TRBD1	TRBJ1-1	-
TGTGCCAGCAGCTCATGGGACAACTCCTACGAGCAGTACTTC	CASSSWDNSYEQYF	TRBV5-6	-	TRBJ2-7	-
TGCGCCAGCAGGTTTGTGGGGGGACAGAGAAACTATGGCTACACCTTC	CASRFVGGQRNYGYTF	TRBV5-1	TRBD1	TRBJ1-2	-
TGTGCCTGGAGTCGGGAATCTGAAGCTTTCTTT	CAWSRESEAFF	TRBV30	-	TRBJ1-1	-
TGTGCCAGCAGTTACTTCACTAATCCCCAGCCCCAGCATTTT	CASSYFTNPQPQHF	TRBV6-6	-	TRBJ1-5	-
TGTGCCACCAGCAGAGATAAGGGGACGGACTATGGCTACACCTTC	CATSRDKGTDYGYTF	TRBV15	-	TRBJ1-2	large
TGTGCCTGGAGTGCCACTAGCGGGGGCCCCTACGAGCAGTACTTC	CAWSATSGGPYEQYF	TRBV30	TRBD2	TRBJ2-7	-
TGCGCCACCACGACAGGATCCACGCAAGAGACCCAGTACTTC	CATTTGSTQETQYF	TRBV5-1	-	TRBJ2-5	-
TGTGCCAGCAGCGTAAACACAGGGGGCTATGGCTACACCTTC	CASSVNTGGYGYTF	TRBV9	TRBD1	TRBJ1-2	-
TGTGCCAGTAGTTTGGGAGTGCCCTCCTACAATGAGCAGTTCTTC	CASSLGVPSYNEQFF	TRBV19	-	TRBJ2-1	few
TGTGCCAGCAGTAGAACAGGGGTGAACACTGAAGCTTTCTTT	CASSRTGVNTEAFF	TRBV2	TRBD1	TRBJ1-1	once
TGCGCCAGCAGCTGGACAGGGGAGACCCAGTACTTC	CASSWTGETQYF	TRBV5-1	TRBD1	TRBJ2-5	-
TGTGCCAGTAACTACCGGGCGGGGGGACAAGAGACCCAGTACTTC	CASNYRAGGQETQYF	TRBV19	TRBD2	TRBJ2-5	-
TGTGCCAGTACCGAGGACAGGGCGACCCAGCCCCAGCATTTT	CASTEDRATQPQHF	TRBV19	TRBD1	TRBJ1-5	-
TGTGCCAGCAGTTTATCTGGCAGGGGGAACACTGAAGCTTTCTTT	CASSLSGRGNTEAFF	TRBV27	-	TRBJ1-1	-
TGTGCCAGCCGATTAGGAACCGGGGAGCTGTTTTTT	CASRLGTGELFF	TRBV6-5	-	TRBJ2-2	-
TGTGCCAGCAGTAAACAGGGGCGGGATTCACCCCTCCACTTT	CASSKQGRDSPLHF	TRBV6-5	TRBD1	TRBJ1-6	-
TGTGCCAGTGGGCAGAAGGAGACTGAAGCTTTCTTT	CASGQKETEAFF	TRBV7-8	-	TRBJ1-1	once
TGTGCCAGCAGCTTAGGGACTAGCGGGGGCGAGCAGTTCTTC	CASSLGTSGGEQFF	TRBV5-6	TRBD2	TRBJ2-1	-
TGTGCCAGCAGCCCGGGACGGTTCCTCTACGAGCAGTACTTC	CASSPGRFLYEQYF	TRBV2	-	TRBJ2-7	once
TGTGCCAGCAGCTTAGGAGGGCCCTACGAGCAGTACTTC	CASSLGGPYEQYF	TRBV7-9	-	TRBJ2-7	-
TGCGCCAGCAGCTTGGTCCTAGCGGGGCCCAATGAGCAGTTCTTC	CASSLVLAGPNEQFF	TRBV5-1	TRBD2	TRBJ2-1	-
TGTGCCAGCAGCGGCCCTAGTGGGGGGAGGACAGATACGCAGTATTTT	CASSGPSGGRTDTQYF	TRBV2	-	TRBJ2-3	-
TGTGCCAGCAGCTCTGGACTAGCGGGGGTCACAGATACGCAGTATTTT	CASSSGLAGVTDTQYF	TRBV5-4	TRBD2	TRBJ2-3	-
TGTGCCAGCAGTTTGTGGCTAGGCCATGGCTACACCTTC	CASSLWLGHGYTF	TRBV27	-	TRBJ1-2	-
TGTGCCAGCAGTTATAGAGGGGACGGTGTATATGGCTACACCTTC	CASSYRGDGVYGYTF	TRBV6-5	-	TRBJ1-2	-
TGTGCCAGCAGCAAGGTCGACAGGGGGCATCTTCGCCATGATAGCAATCAGCCCCAGCATTTT	CASSKVDRGHLRHDSNQPQHF	TRBV21-1	-	TRBJ1-5	-
TGTGCCTGGAGTGTTGCTTGGCAACAAGAGACCCAGTACTTC	CAWSVAWQQETQYF	TRBV30	-	TRBJ2-5	-
TGTGCCTGGAGTGTCGTGGGTGTTAGGGAGACCATATATTTT	CAWSVVGVRETIYF	TRBV30	-	TRBJ1-3	few
TGTGCCAGCTCTCAAACCCCTCAGGGTCCGGGCTACGAGCAGTACTTC	CASSQTPQGPGYEQYF	TRBV18	-	TRBJ2-7	once
TGTGCCAGCAGCGCTAACAGGGGACACCGATCCACAGATACGCAGTATTTT	CASSANRGHRSTDTQYF	TRBV5-6	TRBD1	TRBJ2-3	-
TGTGCCAGCAGTGACTCGGCGACTTTGGGAGCTTCACCCCTCCACTTT	CASSDSATLGASPLHF	TRBV6-4	-	TRBJ1-6	-
TGTGCCAGCAGCCGAGGACACCAGAACTACGAGCAGTACTTC	CASSRGHQNYEQYF	TRBV7-3	-	TRBJ2-7	-
TGTGCCAGCTCGCGGGAGGGCGCCGAGCAGTACTTC	CASSREGAEQYF	TRBV18	TRBD2	TRBJ2-7	-
TGCGCCAGCAGCCAAGATGGGGGACAGGGCGGAAAACTGTTTTTT	CASSQDGGQGGKLFF	TRBV4-3	TRBD1	TRBJ1-4	-
TGTGCCAGCAGCTTTAGGGACAGGGGGCTTCTGGGCTATGGCTACACCTTC	CASSFRDRGLLGYGYTF	TRBV5-5	TRBD1	TRBJ1-2	-
TGCAGCGTTGCAACCGGGACCAACACTGAAGCTTTCTTT	CSVATGTNTEAFF	TRBV29-1	-	TRBJ1-1	once
TGTGCCAGCAGCTACGATAGCGGGGCCTACAATGAGCAGTTCTTC	CASSYDSGAYNEQFF	TRBV9	TRBD2	TRBJ2-1	-
TGTGCCTGGTGTGCGGGACAGGGGATGAAGGAAAAACTGTTTTTT	CAWCAGQGMKEKLFF	TRBV30	TRBD1	TRBJ1-4	once
TGTGCCTGGGTTGAAACCGGGACTAGGGCGGAGACCCAGTACTTC	CAWVETGTRAETQYF	TRBV30	TRBD2	TRBJ2-5	-
TGTGCCAGCTCACCTGGACTAGCGGGAGATACGCAGTATTTT	CASSPGLAGDTQYF	TRBV18	TRBD2	TRBJ2-3	-
TGTGCCAGCAGTGAGGCAGGGTTCTACTACAATGAGCAGTTCTTC	CASSEAGFYYNEQFF	TRBV2	-	TRBJ2-1	-
TGTGCCAGCAGCCGGGGGGACTATAACACCGGGGAGCTGTTTTTT	CASSRGDYNTGELFF	TRBV7-2	TRBD2	TRBJ2-2	-
TGTGCCAGCACGTCCACGAGGGGGGGCCCCTACGAGCAGTACTTC	CASTSTRGGPYEQYF	TRBV7-8	-	TRBJ2-7	-
TGTGCCAGCAGCCAAGGGTATAGCGGGGGTGGAGACAATGAGCAGTTCTTC	CASSQGYSGGGDNEQFF	TRBV4-2	TRBD2	TRBJ2-1	-
TGTGCCAGCAGCTTAGGGGCAACATCTGGGGCCAACGTCCTGACTTTC	CASSLGATSGANVLTF	TRBV7-2	-	TRBJ2-6	-
TGTGCCAGCAGCTTTAGCGGGAGGGAGTACAATGAGCAGTTCTTC	CASSFSGREYNEQFF	TRBV7-3	TRBD2	TRBJ2-1	-
TGTGCCAGCTCACCATTACGGGATGAACACTACGAGCAGTACTTC	CASSPLRDEHYEQYF	TRBV18	-	TRBJ2-7	-
TGTGCCAGCAGCCCAATGTACGAGCAGTACTTC	CASSPMYEQYF	TRBV7-9	-	TRBJ2-7	-
TGTGCCAGCACTCCGATGAGGGGTAGGGGCTATGGCTACACCTTC	CASTPMRGRGYGYTF	TRBV28	-	TRBJ1-2	-
TGTGCCAGCAGTTTAAGCCCCGGTTTGGCCCAGCCCCAGCATTTT	CASSLSPGLAQPQHF	TRBV27	-	TRBJ1-5	-
TGCGCCAGCAGCTTGGCTCACGGCTACGAGCAGTACTTC	CASSLAHGYEQYF	TRBV5-1	-	TRBJ2-7	-
TGTGCCAGCTCACCAGACAGGAGCTCCTACGAGCAGTACTTC	CASSPDRSSYEQYF	TRBV18	-	TRBJ2-7	-
TGTGCCAGCAGTTCCATGGGACAGGGGGTGTTGCCACGCGGGCAGTACTTC	CASSSMGQGVLPRGQYF	TRBV28	TRBD1	TRBJ2-7	-